The rows below give T cell receptor beta chains drawn from one sample of a study of a mutant IDH1 vaccine in newly diagnosed glioma. Clones were read by immunoSEQ multiplex PCR, and TCRdb kept only the in-frame ones, dropping some. Seen here are approximately 61,000 clones, around 80% observed once, and the top ten hold nearly 7.5%. Which antigens these TCRs recognize remains unknown. Sequenced material: PBMCs, taken from a glioma patient whose treatment included an IDH1 peptide vaccine. These receptor sequences come from a woman aged 45-60 years with glioma. Each CDR3 is given with its conserved first and last residue. Size is stated for part of the rows, as once, few or many counts, or as a class when the clone is expanded.

TRBV9	once	CASSVGLRDTGGGEQFF
TRBV4-1	-	CASSRTGTGVEEDQPQHF
TRBV6-1	-	CASSNTGGNNQPQHF
TRBV15	-	CATSQGANYGYTF
TRBV4-1	-	CASSQVAGSGTDTQYF
TRBV9	-	CASSEGGQLNTEAFF
TRBV6-5	once	CASIRGPSSYNEQFF
TRBV20-1	once	CSAREVWGFTF
TRBV10-3	-	CASGGGSSGNTIYF
TRBV28	-	CASSLRGGLVGGYTF